This TCR beta chain was obtained from a study of CD8 T cells in Susac syndrome. The germline V and J ends were trimmed by 11 bases and 5 bases, with 22 bases remaining between them. CDR3 length equals 14 residues. Germline V lookup: CDR1 SGHVS, CDR2 FQNEAQ. In blood CD8+ and CD4+ T cells, TCR beta underwent sequencing. It was with random hexamers that 0.5 to 1 ug RNA was reverse transcribed. TCRdb used MiXCR to reprocess the immunoSEQ multiplex PCR reads, holding one entry per CDR3 protein. The sample consists of over 95,000 distinct CDR3 sequences, around 90% of them appearing once. This sequence originates from a human donor in good health. Source material: CD4+ T cells from PBMCs. V is TRBV7-8 and J is TRBJ2-7; D is unresolved. CDR3 sequence: CAGARGGQPHEQYF. The DNA of the CDR3 is TGTGCCGGCGCCAGAGGCGGCCAACCCCACGAGCAGTACTTC.